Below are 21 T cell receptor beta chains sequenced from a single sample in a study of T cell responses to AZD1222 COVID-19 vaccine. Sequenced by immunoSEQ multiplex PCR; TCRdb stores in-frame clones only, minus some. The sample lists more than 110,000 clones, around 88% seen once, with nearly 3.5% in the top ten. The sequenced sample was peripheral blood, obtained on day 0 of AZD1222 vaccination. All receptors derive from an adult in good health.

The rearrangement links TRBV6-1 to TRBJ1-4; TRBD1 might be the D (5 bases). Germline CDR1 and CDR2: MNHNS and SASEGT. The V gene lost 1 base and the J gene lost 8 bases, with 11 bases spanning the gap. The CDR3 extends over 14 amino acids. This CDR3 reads CASSEVVRGEKLFF. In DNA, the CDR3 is TGTGCCAGCAGTGAAGTCGTTCGGGGGGAAAAACTGTTTTTT.

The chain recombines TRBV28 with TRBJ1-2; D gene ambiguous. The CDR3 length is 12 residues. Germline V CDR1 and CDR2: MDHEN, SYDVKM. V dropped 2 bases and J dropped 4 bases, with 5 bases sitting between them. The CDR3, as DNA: TGTGCCAGCAGTTTACAGGTCTATGGCTACACCTTC. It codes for CASSLQVYGYTF.

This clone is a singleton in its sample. The CDR3 loop is CASSQESWPSSYNEQFF. CDR3 nucleotides: TGTGCCAGCAGCCAAGAAAGCTGGCCCAGCTCCTACAATGAGCAGTTCTTC. The chain employs TRBV14 and TRBJ2-1; D is uncertain. The V end was cut by 0 bases, the J end by 0 bases, with 12 bases between. Germline V gives CDR1 SGHDN, CDR2 FVKESK. The CDR3 sequence is 17 residues long.

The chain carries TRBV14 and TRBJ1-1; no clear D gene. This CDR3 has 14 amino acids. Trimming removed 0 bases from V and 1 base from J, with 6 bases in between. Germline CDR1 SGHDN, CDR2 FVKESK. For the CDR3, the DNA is TGTGCCAGCAGCCAAGAGCTCTGGAACACTGAAGCTTTCTTT. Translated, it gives CASSQELWNTEAFF.

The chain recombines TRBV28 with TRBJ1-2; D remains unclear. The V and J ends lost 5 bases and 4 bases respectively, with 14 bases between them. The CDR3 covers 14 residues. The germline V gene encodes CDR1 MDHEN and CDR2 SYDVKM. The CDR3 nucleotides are TGTGCCAGCAGTCCCCTAGCAGCCTTCTATGGCTACACCTTC. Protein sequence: CASSPLAAFYGYTF.

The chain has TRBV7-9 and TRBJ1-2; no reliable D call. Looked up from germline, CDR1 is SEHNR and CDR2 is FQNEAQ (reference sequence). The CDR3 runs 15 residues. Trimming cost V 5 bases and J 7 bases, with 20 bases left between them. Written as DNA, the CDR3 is TGTGCCAGCAGCCCCCCTACTGACGGCTTTATTGGCTACACCTTC. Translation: CASSPPTDGFIGYTF.

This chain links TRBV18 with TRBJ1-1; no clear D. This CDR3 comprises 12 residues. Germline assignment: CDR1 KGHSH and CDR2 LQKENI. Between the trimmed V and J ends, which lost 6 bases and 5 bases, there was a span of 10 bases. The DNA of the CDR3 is TGTGCCAGCTCTCCTCAGGCGACTGAAGCTTTCTTT. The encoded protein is CASSPQATEAFF.

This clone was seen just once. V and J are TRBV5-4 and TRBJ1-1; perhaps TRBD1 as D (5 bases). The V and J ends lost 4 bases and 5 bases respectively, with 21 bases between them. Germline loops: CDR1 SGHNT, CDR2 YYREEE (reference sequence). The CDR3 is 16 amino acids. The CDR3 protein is CASSRYSAGRGTEAFF. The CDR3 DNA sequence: TGTGCCAGCAGCCGGTATTCGGCAGGGCGGGGGACTGAAGCTTTCTTT.

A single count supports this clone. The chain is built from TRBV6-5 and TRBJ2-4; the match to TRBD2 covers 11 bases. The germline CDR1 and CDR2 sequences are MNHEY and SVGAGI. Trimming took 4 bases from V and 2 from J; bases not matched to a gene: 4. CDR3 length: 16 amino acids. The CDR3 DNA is TGTGCCAGCAGTTCTAGCGGGAGGTTGCCCAAAAACATTCAGTACTTC. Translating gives CASSSSGRLPKNIQYF.

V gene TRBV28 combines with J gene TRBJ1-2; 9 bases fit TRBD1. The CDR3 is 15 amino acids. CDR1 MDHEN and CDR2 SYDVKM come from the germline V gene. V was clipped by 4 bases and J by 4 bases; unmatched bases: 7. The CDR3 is CASSYLTGGGYGYTF. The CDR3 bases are TGTGCCAGCAGTTACCTGACAGGGGGAGGCTATGGCTACACCTTC.

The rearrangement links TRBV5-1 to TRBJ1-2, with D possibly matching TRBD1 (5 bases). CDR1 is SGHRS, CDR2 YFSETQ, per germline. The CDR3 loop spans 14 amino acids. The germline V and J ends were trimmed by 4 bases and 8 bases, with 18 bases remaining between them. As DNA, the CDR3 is TGCGCCAGCAGCCCGATCCCGGGGGATGTAGGCTACACCTTC. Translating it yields CASSPIPGDVGYTF.

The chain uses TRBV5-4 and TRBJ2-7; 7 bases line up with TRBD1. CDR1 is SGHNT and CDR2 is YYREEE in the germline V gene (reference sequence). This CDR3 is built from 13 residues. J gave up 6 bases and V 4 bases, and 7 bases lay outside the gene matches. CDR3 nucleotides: TGTGCCAGCAGCCCCCGGACAGGAAGCGAGCAGTACTTC. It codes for CASSPRTGSEQYF.

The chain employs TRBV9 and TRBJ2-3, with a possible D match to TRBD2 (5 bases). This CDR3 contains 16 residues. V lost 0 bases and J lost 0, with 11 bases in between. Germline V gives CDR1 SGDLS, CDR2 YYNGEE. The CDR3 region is CASSVAPGTSTDTQYF. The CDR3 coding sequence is TGTGCCAGCAGCGTAGCTCCGGGAACTAGCACAGATACGCAGTATTTT.

As DNA, the CDR3 is TGTGCCAGCAATGTTCAGGACAGGCTGAACGAGCAGTACTTC. Its translation is CASNVQDRLNEQYF. This rearrangement joins TRBV6-6 to TRBJ2-7; TRBD1 matches 7 bases. Germline V gene sequence: CDR1 MNHNY, CDR2 SVGAGI (reference sequence). The ends lost 7 bases at V and 5 bases at J; junction bases unmatched: 11. The CDR3 runs 14 residues.

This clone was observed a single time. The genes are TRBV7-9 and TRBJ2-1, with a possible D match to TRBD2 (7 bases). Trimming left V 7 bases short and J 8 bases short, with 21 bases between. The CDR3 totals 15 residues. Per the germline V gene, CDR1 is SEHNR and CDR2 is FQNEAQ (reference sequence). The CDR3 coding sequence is TGTGCCAGCACCCCCAGGGGCGGGAGATCAGATGAGCAGTTCTTC. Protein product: CASTPRGGRSDEQFF.

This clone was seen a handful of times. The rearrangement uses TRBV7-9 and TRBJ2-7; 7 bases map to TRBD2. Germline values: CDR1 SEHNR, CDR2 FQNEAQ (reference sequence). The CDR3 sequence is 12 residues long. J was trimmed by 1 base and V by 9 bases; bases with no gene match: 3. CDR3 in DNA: TGTGCCAGTGGCGGGGGTTCCTACGAGCAGTACTTC. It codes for CASGGGSYEQYF.

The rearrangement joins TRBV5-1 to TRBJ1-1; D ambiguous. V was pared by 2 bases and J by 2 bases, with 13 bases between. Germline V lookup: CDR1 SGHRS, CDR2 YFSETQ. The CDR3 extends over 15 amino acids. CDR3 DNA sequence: TGCGCCAGCAGCTTTTCCCTGGAGGCTAACACTGAAGCTTTCTTT. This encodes CASSFSLEANTEAFF.

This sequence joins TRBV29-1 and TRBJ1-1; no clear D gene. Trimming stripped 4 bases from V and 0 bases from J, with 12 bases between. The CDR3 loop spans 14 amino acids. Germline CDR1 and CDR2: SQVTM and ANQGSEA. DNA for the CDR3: TGCAGCGTTGTTACGGGATTTATGAACACTGAAGCTTTCTTT. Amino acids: CSVVTGFMNTEAFF.

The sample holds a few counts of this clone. CDR3 loop: CAWIYWGNTEAFF. CDR3 DNA sequence: TGTGCCTGGATATATTGGGGGAACACTGAAGCTTTCTTT. V is TRBV30 and J is TRBJ1-1, with no clear D. CDR3 length: 13 residues. Germline values: CDR1 GTSNPN, CDR2 SVGIG (reference sequence). The V end was cut by 4 bases, the J end by 1 base, with 10 bases between.

The CDR3 sequence is CASSLGVRTGANTGELFF. In DNA form, the CDR3 reads TGCGCCAGCAGCTTGGGGGTGAGGACAGGGGCGAACACCGGGGAGCTGTTTTTT. The V gene is TRBV5-1, the J gene TRBJ2-2, with 9 bases identical to TRBD1. V shed 0 bases and J 0 bases; nucleotides not matched to a gene: 6. Looked up from germline, CDR1 is SGHRS and CDR2 is YFSETQ. The CDR3 totals 18 residues.

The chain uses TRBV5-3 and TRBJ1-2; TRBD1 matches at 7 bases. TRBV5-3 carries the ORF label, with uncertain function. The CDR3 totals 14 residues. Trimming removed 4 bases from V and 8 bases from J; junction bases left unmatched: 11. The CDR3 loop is CARSTPDRVCGYTF. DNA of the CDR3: TGTGCCAGAAGCACCCCCGACAGGGTCTGCGGCTACACCTTC.